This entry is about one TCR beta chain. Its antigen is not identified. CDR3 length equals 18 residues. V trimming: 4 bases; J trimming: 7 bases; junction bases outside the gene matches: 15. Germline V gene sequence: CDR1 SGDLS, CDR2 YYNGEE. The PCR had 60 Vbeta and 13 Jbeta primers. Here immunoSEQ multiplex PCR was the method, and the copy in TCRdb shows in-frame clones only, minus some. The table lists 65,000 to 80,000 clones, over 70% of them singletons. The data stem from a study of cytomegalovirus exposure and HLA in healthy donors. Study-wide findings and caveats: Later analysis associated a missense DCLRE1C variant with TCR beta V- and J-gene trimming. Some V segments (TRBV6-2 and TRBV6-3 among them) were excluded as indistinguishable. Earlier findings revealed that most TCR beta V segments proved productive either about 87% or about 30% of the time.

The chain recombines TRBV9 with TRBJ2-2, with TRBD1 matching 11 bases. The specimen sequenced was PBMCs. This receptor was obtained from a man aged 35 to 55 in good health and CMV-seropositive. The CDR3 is CASSPQGGTGGILGELFF. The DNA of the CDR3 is TGTGCCAGCAGCCCGCAAGGAGGGACAGGGGGGATCCTCGGGGAGCTGTTTTTT.